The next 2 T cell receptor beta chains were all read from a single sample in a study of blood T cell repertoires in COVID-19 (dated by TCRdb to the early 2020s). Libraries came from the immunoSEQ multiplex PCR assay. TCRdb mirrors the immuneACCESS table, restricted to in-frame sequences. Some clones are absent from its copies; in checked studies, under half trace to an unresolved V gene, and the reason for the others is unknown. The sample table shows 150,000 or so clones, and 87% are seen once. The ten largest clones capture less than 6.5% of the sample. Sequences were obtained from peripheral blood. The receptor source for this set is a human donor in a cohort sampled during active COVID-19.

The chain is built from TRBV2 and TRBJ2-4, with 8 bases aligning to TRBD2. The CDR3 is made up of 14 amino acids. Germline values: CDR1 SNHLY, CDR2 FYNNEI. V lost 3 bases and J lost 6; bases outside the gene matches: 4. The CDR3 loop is CASSEREALNIQYF. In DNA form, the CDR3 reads TGTGCCAGCAGTGAGCGGGAGGCTTTAAACATTCAGTACTTC.

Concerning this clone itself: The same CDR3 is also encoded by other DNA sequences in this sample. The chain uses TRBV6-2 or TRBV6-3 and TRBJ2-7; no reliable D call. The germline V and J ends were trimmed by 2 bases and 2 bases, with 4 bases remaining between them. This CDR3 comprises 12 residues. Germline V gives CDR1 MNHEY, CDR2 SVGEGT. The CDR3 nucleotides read TGTGCCAGCAGTTACCCAACCTACGAGCAGTACTTC. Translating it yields CASSYPTYEQYF.